This T cell receptor beta chain was recovered during a study of T-cell reconstitution after alpha-beta-depleted transplantation in children. Study-level results: Fresh T-cell production supplied most of the T-cell counts and diversity seen one year after transplant. About two months after transplant, alpha-beta T cells reportedly came from several hundred expanded graft clones. TCRbeta diversity was high at day 60 in some patients (a result of surviving recipient T cells and thymic progenitors).

Germline lookup yields CDR1 LGHDT and CDR2 YNNKEL (reference sequence). With V trimmed by 1 base and J by 1 base, 12 bases remained unmatched. CDR3 length: 19 residues. Unique molecular identifiers were incorporated when the TCRbeta library was constructed. TCRdb analysed the PCR reads with MiXCR anew, one entry per CDR3 protein. Of 500,000 to 750,000 distinct CDR3 sequences listed, over 10% are singletons. This clonotype was detected ten times or more. Its target is not known. The chain joins TRBV3-1 to TRBJ2-2; TRBD2 aligns across 7 bases. This receptor was taken from a male patient aged 10-17 years who had a stem cell transplant for acute myeloid leukemia, so the T cells may come from the graft donor. Material: PBMCs, mostly from graft donor cells, obtained 360 days after TCRalphabeta/CD19-depleted stem cell transplant. CDR3 in amino acids: CASSQGPYGTTMNTGELFF. CDR3 sequence (DNA): TGTGCCAGCAGCCAAGGGCCCTATGGGACTACCATGAACACCGGGGAGCTGTTTTTT.